The clone carrying this T cell receptor beta chain was detected a few times. Its cognate antigen is unknown. The source of the sample is a study of T cell repertoires in cytomegalovirus infection. TCRdb reanalysed the reads using MiXCR and keeps one entry per CDR3 protein. The top ten clones hold 11% to 15% of a sample with about 920,000 distinct CDR3 sequences, less than 35% of them seen once. V lost 2 bases, J lost 8 bases, and 9 bases stayed unmatched. Germline lookup yields CDR1 SGHVS and CDR2 FNYEAQ. The length of the CDR3 is 15 residues. This TCR came from a human donor in good health (CMV status not recorded). Some clones in this sample may be carry-over from other donors' samples. The genes are TRBV7-6 and TRBJ2-1; TRBD1 agrees at 7 bases. Sequenced here: cultured CD8+ T cells from PBMCs, sampled from culture after CMV antigen stimulation. CDR3 bases: TGTGCCAGCAGCTTATCCCTACAGGGGCAGGATGAGCAGTTCTTC. Translation gives CASSLSLQGQDEQFF.